In its sample, the clone carrying this T cell receptor beta chain was seen a few times. Antigen: not known. This sample was included in a study of blood T cells in healthy people across ages. The study, taken as a whole, reports: Both naive CD4+ cell counts and diversity were greater in long-lived donors than in aged donors. Since the PBMCs were unsorted, naive and antigen-experienced cells could not be conclusively compared.

The use of a sample-barcoded 5' primer and a J-beta primer mix characterized a second PCR of roughly 6 to 12 cycles. One entry per CDR3 protein results from TCRdb running MiXCR on the 5' RACE reads. This repertoire shows 1.5 million to 2 million distinct CDR3 sequences, roughly a third found once; its top ten account for approximately 10%. This CDR3 comprises 15 residues. Germline lookup yields CDR1 LGHNA and CDR2 YNFKEQ. V lost 3 bases to trimming and J lost 0 bases, with 9 bases between them. Sequencing used blood. The clonotype originates from a woman between 25 and 40 years old in good health. This rearrangement joins TRBV4-2 to TRBJ2-1; TRBD2 might be the D (5 bases). This CDR3 reads CASSHPAGSYNEQFF. The DNA of the CDR3 is TGTGCCAGCAGCCACCCCGCGGGCTCCTACAATGAGCAGTTCTTC.